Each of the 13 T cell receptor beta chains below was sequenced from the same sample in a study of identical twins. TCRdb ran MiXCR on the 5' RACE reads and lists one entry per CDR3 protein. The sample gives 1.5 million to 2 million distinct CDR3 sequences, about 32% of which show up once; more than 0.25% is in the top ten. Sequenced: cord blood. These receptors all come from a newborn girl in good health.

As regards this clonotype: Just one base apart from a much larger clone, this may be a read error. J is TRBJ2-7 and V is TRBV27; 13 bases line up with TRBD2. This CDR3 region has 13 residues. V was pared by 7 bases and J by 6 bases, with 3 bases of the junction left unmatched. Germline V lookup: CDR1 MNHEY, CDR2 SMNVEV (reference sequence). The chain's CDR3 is CASTWTSGSEQYF. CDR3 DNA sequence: TGTGCCAGCACTTGGACTAGCGGGAGCGAGCAGTACTTC.

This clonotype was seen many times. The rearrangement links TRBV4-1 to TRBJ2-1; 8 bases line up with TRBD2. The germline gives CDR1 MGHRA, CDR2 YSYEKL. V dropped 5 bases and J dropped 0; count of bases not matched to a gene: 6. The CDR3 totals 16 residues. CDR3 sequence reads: CASSVLADSSYNEQFF. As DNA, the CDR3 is TGCGCCAGCAGCGTACTAGCGGATAGCTCCTACAATGAGCAGTTCTTC.

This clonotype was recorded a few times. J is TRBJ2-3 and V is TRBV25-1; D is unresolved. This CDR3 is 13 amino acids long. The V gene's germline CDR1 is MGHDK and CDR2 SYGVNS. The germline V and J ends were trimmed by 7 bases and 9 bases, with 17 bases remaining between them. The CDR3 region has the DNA TGTGCCAGCACCCATAGTAGCCTTCCGACGCAGTATTTT. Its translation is CASTHSSLPTQYF.

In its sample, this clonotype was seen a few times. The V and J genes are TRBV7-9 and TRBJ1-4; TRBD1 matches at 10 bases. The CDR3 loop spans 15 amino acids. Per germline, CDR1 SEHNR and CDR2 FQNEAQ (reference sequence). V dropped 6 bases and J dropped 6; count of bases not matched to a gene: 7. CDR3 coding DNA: TGTGCCAGCAGACCTGACAGGGGGCGGCATGAAAAACTGTTTTTT. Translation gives CASRPDRGRHEKLFF.

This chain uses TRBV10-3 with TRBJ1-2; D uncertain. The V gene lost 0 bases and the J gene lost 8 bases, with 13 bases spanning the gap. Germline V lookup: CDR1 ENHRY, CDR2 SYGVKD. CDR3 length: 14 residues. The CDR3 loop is CAISESTRVEGYTF. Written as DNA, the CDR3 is TGTGCCATCAGTGAGTCGACGAGGGTTGAGGGCTACACCTTC.

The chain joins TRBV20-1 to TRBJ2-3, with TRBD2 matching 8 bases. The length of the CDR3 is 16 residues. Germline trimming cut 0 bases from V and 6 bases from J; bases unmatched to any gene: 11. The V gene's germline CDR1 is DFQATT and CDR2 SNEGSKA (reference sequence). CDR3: CSARDPGGARSDTQYF. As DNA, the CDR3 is TGCAGTGCTAGAGATCCCGGGGGGGCCCGGTCGGATACGCAGTATTTT.

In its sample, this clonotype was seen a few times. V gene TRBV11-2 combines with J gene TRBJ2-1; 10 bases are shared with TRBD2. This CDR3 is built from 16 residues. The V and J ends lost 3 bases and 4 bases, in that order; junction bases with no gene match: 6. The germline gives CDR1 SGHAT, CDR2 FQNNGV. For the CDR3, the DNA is TGTGCCAGCAGCTTCTACGCTAGCGGGAGTTACAATGAGCAGTTCTTC. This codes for CASSFYASGSYNEQFF.

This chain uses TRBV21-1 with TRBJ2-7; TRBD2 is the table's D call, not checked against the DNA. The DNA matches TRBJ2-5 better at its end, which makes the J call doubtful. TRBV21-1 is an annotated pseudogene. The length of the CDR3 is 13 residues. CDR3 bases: TGTGCCAGCGGCAAAGCCCCGCCTGCGACCCAGTACTTC. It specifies CASGKAPPATQYF.

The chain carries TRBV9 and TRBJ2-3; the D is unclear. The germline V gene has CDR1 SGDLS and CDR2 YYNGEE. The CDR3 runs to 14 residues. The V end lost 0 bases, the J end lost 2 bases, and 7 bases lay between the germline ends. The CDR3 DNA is TGTGCCAGCAGCGTAGGGCCACCCACAGATACGCAGTATTTT. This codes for CASSVGPPTDTQYF.

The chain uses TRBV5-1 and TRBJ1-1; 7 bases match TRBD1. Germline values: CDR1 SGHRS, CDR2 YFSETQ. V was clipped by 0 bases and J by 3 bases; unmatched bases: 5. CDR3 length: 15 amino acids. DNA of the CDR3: TGCGCCAGCAGCTTGGATGGACAGGAGCACACTGAAGCTTTCTTT. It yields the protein CASSLDGQEHTEAFF.

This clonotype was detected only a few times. CDR3 nucleotide sequence: TGCGCCAGCAGCCGACCTCCGAACACCGGGGAGCTGTTTTTT. Residues: CASSRPPNTGELFF. The V call is TRBV5-1, the J call TRBJ2-2, with D uncertain. CDR3 length: 14 amino acids. CDR1 and CDR2 (germline): SGHRS, YFSETQ. V shed 4 bases and J shed 0 bases, with 7 bases lying between them.

The CDR3 nucleotides read TGTGCCAGCAGGGTCAGAGTGTGGGAAGATACGCAGTATTTT. This gives the protein CASRVRVWEDTQYF. The chain links TRBV2 to TRBJ2-3, with D uncertain. CDR3 length: 14 amino acids. Per the germline V gene, CDR1 is SNHLY and CDR2 is FYNNEI. The V gene lost 6 bases and the J gene lost 5 bases, with 15 bases spanning the gap.

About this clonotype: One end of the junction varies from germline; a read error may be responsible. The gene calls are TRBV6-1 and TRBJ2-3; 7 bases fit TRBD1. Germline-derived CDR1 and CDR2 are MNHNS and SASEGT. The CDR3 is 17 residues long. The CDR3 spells CAGRRRHRGSHPDTQYF. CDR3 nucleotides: TGTGCCGGCAGGAGACGGCACAGGGGAAGCCACCCAGATACGCAGTATTTT.